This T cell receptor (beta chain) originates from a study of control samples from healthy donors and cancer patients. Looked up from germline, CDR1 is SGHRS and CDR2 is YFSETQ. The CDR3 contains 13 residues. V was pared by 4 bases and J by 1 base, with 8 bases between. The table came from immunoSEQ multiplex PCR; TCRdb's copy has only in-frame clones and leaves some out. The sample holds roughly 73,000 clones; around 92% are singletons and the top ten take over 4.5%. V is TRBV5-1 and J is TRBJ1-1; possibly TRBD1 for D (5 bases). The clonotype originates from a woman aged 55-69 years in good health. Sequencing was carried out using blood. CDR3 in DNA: TGCGCCAGCAGCCCGACAGAGAACACTGAAGCTTTCTTT. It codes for CASSPTENTEAFF.